This T cell receptor (beta chain) was observed in a study of a mutant IDH1 vaccine in newly diagnosed glioma. At the level of the study: Eight vaccine doses were administered to patients at weeks 1, 3, 5, 7, 11, 15, 19 and 23. Vaccines were begun 4-6 weeks after radiotherapy alone, or with temozolomide cycles. Earlier care involved radiotherapy, temozolomide, or both, and the majority received both.

About this clone itself: Its antigen remains unknown.

Assay: immunoSEQ multiplex PCR; the TCRdb copy retains only in-frame clones and omits some. The sample includes 88,000 or so clones, 65% to 90% seen only once; the top ten take approximately 2.3%. Time point indicated: week 23, last vaccination. It was 300 ug of mutant IDH1 20-mer peptide that made up each vaccine dose, given with topical imiquimod. This sequence originates from a man aged 25 to 40 with glioma. Some clones in this sample may be carry-over from other donors' samples. The specimen was PBMCs, collected from a glioma patient whose treatment included an IDH1 peptide vaccine.

CDR3 amino acids: CASSAAATDQPQHF. Written as DNA, the CDR3 is TGTGCCAGCAGCGCGGCCGCCACCGATCAGCCCCAGCATTTT. The V gene is TRBV9, the J gene TRBJ1-5, with D unresolved. The CDR3 contains 14 residues. Germline V gene lookup returns CDR1 SGDLS and CDR2 YYNGEE. Trimming left V 3 bases short and J 5 bases short, with 12 bases between.